The rows below give T cell receptor beta chains drawn from one sample of a study of radiotherapy plus CTLA-4 blockade in lung cancer. Only in-frame clones appear in the TCRdb table, and some are missing; sequencing was by immunoSEQ multiplex PCR. This sample has 85,000 to 130,000 clones; 85% to 90% occur once, and the top ten carry 2% to 3%. The sample was peripheral blood, taken from a patient treated with radiotherapy plus ipilimumab. The receptors originated from a human donor with non-small cell lung cancer that progressed on radiotherapy plus ipilimumab. Some clones in this sample may be carry-over from other donors' samples. Both conserved end residues are part of each CDR3. The D gene is left open where the match is weak. A row's size may be missing; if present it is once, few, many or a size class.

DNA: TGTGCCAGCAGCCCGGGACAGGGGATCACTGGCTACACCTTC; CDR3: CASSPGQGITGYTF; D: TRBD1; J: TRBJ1-2; V: TRBV5-4; size: -
DNA: TGTGCCAGCAGCGTAACGGGAAAATTGGATCAGCCCCAGCATTTT; CDR3: CASSVTGKLDQPQHF; D: -; J: TRBJ1-5; V: TRBV9; size: -
DNA: TGTGCCAGCAGCTTAGGGACCGGCCAAAGTGTGTCCCAGTACTTC; CDR3: CASSLGTGQSVSQYF; D: -; J: TRBJ2-5; V: TRBV11-3; size: -
DNA: TGTGCCAGCAGAATGACTAGCGGGGGGAATACAGATACGCAGTATTTT; CDR3: CASRMTSGGNTDTQYF; D: TRBD2; J: TRBJ2-3; V: TRBV5-4; size: -
DNA: TGTGCCAGTAGTAGGTGGGACTATGGCTACACCTTC; CDR3: CASSRWDYGYTF; D: -; J: TRBJ1-2; V: TRBV19; size: -
DNA: TGTGCCAGCAGCTCCCTTCGGGGTGCCAAAAACATTCAGTACTTC; CDR3: CASSSLRGAKNIQYF; D: -; J: TRBJ2-4; V: TRBV5-6; size: -
DNA: TGTGCCAGCAGTGGGGACAGGGGAGAGACCCAGTACTTC; CDR3: CASSGDRGETQYF; D: TRBD1; J: TRBJ2-5; V: TRBV6-4; size: -
DNA: TGTGCCAGCAGCTTAGAGGTTGGAAACACCATATATTTT; CDR3: CASSLEVGNTIYF; D: -; J: TRBJ1-3; V: TRBV7-9; size: -
DNA: TGCGCCAGCAGCTTGGGGGCAGGGTCGGATTCACCCCTCCACTTT; CDR3: CASSLGAGSDSPLHF; D: -; J: TRBJ1-6; V: TRBV5-1; size: -
DNA: TGTGCCAGCTCACCCTTAGCGGGGGGGCGAACAGATACGCAGTATTTT; CDR3: CASSPLAGGRTDTQYF; D: TRBD2; J: TRBJ2-3; V: TRBV18; size: -
DNA: TGTGCCAGCAGCCAAGCCCGGGGTCCCGGGGAGCTGTTTTTT; CDR3: CASSQARGPGELFF; D: -; J: TRBJ2-2; V: TRBV7-3; size: -
DNA: TGCACCAGCAGCCAACGAGGGGCGACCCCCGGTGGAGAGACTCAGTACTTC; CDR3: CTSSQRGATPGGETQYF; D: -; J: TRBJ2-5; V: TRBV1; size: once
DNA: TGTGCCAGCAGCGCGACAGGCGTGGGGGTCCCAGATACGCAGTATTTT; CDR3: CASSATGVGVPDTQYF; D: -; J: TRBJ2-3; V: TRBV9; size: -
DNA: TGCGCCAGCAGCTACCAGGGGGCGTCTAATGAAAAACTGTTTTTT; CDR3: CASSYQGASNEKLFF; D: TRBD1; J: TRBJ1-4; V: TRBV5-1; size: -
DNA: TGTGCCAGTAGTGGGGTTTGGAATGGCTACACCTTC; CDR3: CASSGVWNGYTF; D: -; J: TRBJ1-2; V: TRBV19; size: -
DNA: TGTGCCAGCAGCTTGTCCCCAGGGCGGGGTGGAAACACCATATATTTT; CDR3: CASSLSPGRGGNTIYF; D: -; J: TRBJ1-3; V: TRBV5-8; size: -
DNA: TGTGCCAGCAGTCCCTGGACTAGCGGGGGGGCACCTAGAACGCAGTATTTT; CDR3: CASSPWTSGGAPRTQYF; D: TRBD2; J: TRBJ2-3; V: TRBV27; size: -
DNA: TGTGCCAGCAGCTTAGGGGACAGGGGTGAAGCTTTCTTT; CDR3: CASSLGDRGEAFF; D: TRBD1; J: TRBJ1-1; V: TRBV7-8; size: -
DNA: TGCGCCAGCAGCCGGGACAGGGGAACTGAAGCTTTCTTT; CDR3: CASSRDRGTEAFF; D: TRBD1; J: TRBJ1-1; V: TRBV4-1; size: -
DNA: TGCGCCAGCAGCTTGGGCCCCTTTGGCACTCGAGAAAAACTGTTTTTT; CDR3: CASSLGPFGTREKLFF; D: -; J: TRBJ1-4; V: TRBV5-1; size: -
DNA: TGTGCCAGTAGCCCAATCACAGGAGAATCAACTAATGAAAAACTGTTTTTT; CDR3: CASSPITGESTNEKLFF; D: -; J: TRBJ1-4; V: TRBV19; size: -
DNA: TGTGCCAGCAGTTATGGACAGGGTGGTTATGGCTACACCTTC; CDR3: CASSYGQGGYGYTF; D: TRBD1; J: TRBJ1-2; V: TRBV2; size: -
DNA: TGTGCCAGCAGCTTCCAGGGGGCTCAAAATTCACCCCTCCACTTT; CDR3: CASSFQGAQNSPLHF; D: TRBD1; J: TRBJ1-6; V: TRBV7-9; size: -
DNA: TGTGCCAGCAGCTCGAGCCTCAAGCCGCCAGAGACCCAGTACTTC; CDR3: CASSSSLKPPETQYF; D: -; J: TRBJ2-5; V: TRBV5-6; size: -
DNA: TGTGCCAGCAGTGCCCGACAGGGGTTGGCAGATACGCAGTATTTT; CDR3: CASSARQGLADTQYF; D: TRBD1; J: TRBJ2-3; V: TRBV28; size: -
DNA: TGTGCCAGCAGTTTGCCCGCCATACTCGCTAACTATGGCTACACCTTC; CDR3: CASSLPAILANYGYTF; D: -; J: TRBJ1-2; V: TRBV28; size: -
DNA: TGTGCCAGCCTCCGGGACAGGGGTGAAAAACTGTTTTTT; CDR3: CASLRDRGEKLFF; D: TRBD1; J: TRBJ1-4; V: TRBV19; size: -
DNA: TGTGCCAGCAGCTTGGCCTGGGACATTCTGACCGGCTACACCTTC; CDR3: CASSLAWDILTGYTF; D: -; J: TRBJ1-2; V: TRBV5-4; size: -
DNA: TGTGCCAGCAGCTTATCTTCAGTCACCTCGATCTACAATGAGCAGCTCTTC; CDR3: CASSLSSVTSIYNEQLF; D: -; J: TRBJ2-1; V: TRBV7-2; size: -
DNA: TGCGCCAGCAGCTTGGCCTGGCAGGGTTTATACGAGCAGTACTTC; CDR3: CASSLAWQGLYEQYF; D: -; J: TRBJ2-7; V: TRBV5-1; size: -
DNA: TGCGCCAGCAGTTCTACGTTCCAGGCGGGGGGTAATTCACCCCTCCACTTT; CDR3: CASSSTFQAGGNSPLHF; D: -; J: TRBJ1-6; V: TRBV5-1; size: -
DNA: TGTGCCAGCACCGGTTTCGGGGGAGAAATCTATGGCTACACCTTC; CDR3: CASTGFGGEIYGYTF; D: -; J: TRBJ1-2; V: TRBV25-1; size: -
DNA: TGTGCCAGCTCACCACAGGCGGGATTAGGCAATCAGCCCCAGCATTTT; CDR3: CASSPQAGLGNQPQHF; D: -; J: TRBJ1-5; V: TRBV18; size: -
DNA: TGTGCTAGCAGCTTAGCCCCCCACACCGGGGAGCTGTTTTTT; CDR3: CASSLAPHTGELFF; D: -; J: TRBJ2-2; V: TRBV7-7; size: -
DNA: TGTGCCAGAAGCTTATTCCGGTACAATGAGCAGTTCTTC; CDR3: CARSLFRYNEQFF; D: -; J: TRBJ2-1; V: TRBV7-5; size: -
DNA: TGTGCCAGCTCACCTAGCGGCCCAGATACGCAGTATTTT; CDR3: CASSPSGPDTQYF; D: -; J: TRBJ2-3; V: TRBV18; size: -
DNA: TGTGCCAGCAGCTGGGGACAGGGAAGAGATCAGCCCCAGCATTTT; CDR3: CASSWGQGRDQPQHF; D: TRBD1; J: TRBJ1-5; V: TRBV7-9; size: -
DNA: TGTGCCAGCAGCTTATTGTGGGGACAGGCGCACACGTCTAACTATGGCTACACCTTC; CDR3: CASSLLWGQAHTSNYGYTF; D: TRBD1; J: TRBJ1-2; V: TRBV7-2; size: -
DNA: TGTGCCAGCAGCGTCGGCGGGTCGGAATACTCTGGAAACACCATATATTTT; CDR3: CASSVGGSEYSGNTIYF; D: -; J: TRBJ1-3; V: TRBV9; size: -
DNA: TGTGCCTGGAGCGCCGGTGACTACAATGAGCAGTTCTTC; CDR3: CAWSAGDYNEQFF; D: -; J: TRBJ2-1; V: TRBV30; size: -
DNA: TGTGCCAGCAGCGGCCGACCGGTTATCGATGAGCAGTTCTTC; CDR3: CASSGRPVIDEQFF; D: -; J: TRBJ2-1; V: TRBV9; size: -
DNA: TGTGCTAGCAGCTTAGACAGGAACACTGAAGCTTTCTTT; CDR3: CASSLDRNTEAFF; D: -; J: TRBJ1-1; V: TRBV7-7; size: few
DNA: TGTGCCAGTAGTCCCATGGACGGATCCATGAACACTGAAGCTTTCTTT; CDR3: CASSPMDGSMNTEAFF; D: -; J: TRBJ1-1; V: TRBV19; size: -
DNA: TGCGCCAGCAGCTTCCTAGCGGGGGAAGAGACCCAGTACTTC; CDR3: CASSFLAGEETQYF; D: TRBD2; J: TRBJ2-5; V: TRBV5-1; size: few
DNA: TGCGCCAGCAGCTCTGGACTAGCATGGGTCACAGATACGCAGTATTTT; CDR3: CASSSGLAWVTDTQYF; D: TRBD2; J: TRBJ2-3; V: TRBV5-1; size: -
DNA: TGCAGCGTTGCCCCCGTGGGAGATACGCAGTATTTT; CDR3: CSVAPVGDTQYF; D: -; J: TRBJ2-3; V: TRBV29-1; size: -
DNA: TGTGCCAGCAGGACAGGGGGCGACCCCAGATTGGCCCTCCACTTT; CDR3: CASRTGGDPRLALHF; D: TRBD1; J: TRBJ1-6; V: TRBV28; size: -
DNA: TGCGCCAGCAGCCAAGATCGGGGGTTAGGCTATGGCTACACCTTC; CDR3: CASSQDRGLGYGYTF; D: -; J: TRBJ1-2; V: TRBV4-3; size: -
DNA: TGTGCAATACTCCAGGGGGAAAAACTGTTTTTT; CDR3: CAILQGEKLFF; D: -; J: TRBJ1-4; V: TRBV30; size: -
DNA: TGTGCCAGCAGCTTCTACCGGGATTTCACAGATACGCAGTATTTT; CDR3: CASSFYRDFTDTQYF; D: -; J: TRBJ2-3; V: TRBV7-2; size: -
DNA: TGTGCCAGCAGCGTAGGGATGAACACTGAAGCTTTCTTT; CDR3: CASSVGMNTEAFF; D: -; J: TRBJ1-1; V: TRBV9; size: -
DNA: TGCGCCAGCAGCCAAGATTCTTTCGGACCGAGGGAGCAGTACTTC; CDR3: CASSQDSFGPREQYF; D: -; J: TRBJ2-7; V: TRBV4-3; size: -
DNA: TGCAGCGTTGACGCGGGCCTAAGCGACGGCTACACCTTC; CDR3: CSVDAGLSDGYTF; D: -; J: TRBJ1-2; V: TRBV29-1; size: -
DNA: TGTGCCAGCAGTCCTCCACTGAAAGCTTTCTTT; CDR3: CASSPPLKAFF; D: -; J: TRBJ1-1; V: TRBV28; size: -
DNA: TGTGCCAGCAGTTCTCGCGGGGGACAAGGGCTTTATGGCTACACCTTC; CDR3: CASSSRGGQGLYGYTF; D: -; J: TRBJ1-2; V: TRBV6-6; size: -
DNA: TGCGCCAGCAGCCAAGAAGGACTAGCGGGGGTGTGGAGGACCGGGGAGCTGTTTTTT; CDR3: CASSQEGLAGVWRTGELFF; D: TRBD2; J: TRBJ2-2; V: TRBV4-1; size: once
DNA: TGTGCCAGCCGCACAGAGGACAGGGGGCGGAGGGGCGGCTACACCTTC; CDR3: CASRTEDRGRRGGYTF; D: TRBD1; J: TRBJ1-2; V: TRBV18; size: -
DNA: TGCGCCAGCAGCCTCCTGGGGGCGCCGGGTATGGGCAATGAGCAGTTCTTC; CDR3: CASSLLGAPGMGNEQFF; D: -; J: TRBJ2-1; V: TRBV4-1; size: -
DNA: TGTGCCAGCAGTTTAATCGGGGGAGAGACCCAGTACTTC; CDR3: CASSLIGGETQYF; D: -; J: TRBJ2-5; V: TRBV28; size: -
DNA: TGTGCCAGCAGCCGAGGTTTGGAGGGTCGATTCGGCTACACCTTC; CDR3: CASSRGLEGRFGYTF; D: -; J: TRBJ1-2; V: TRBV5-4; size: -